These T cell receptor beta chains were read from a single sample in a study of cytomegalovirus exposure and HLA in healthy donors. Sequencing used immunoSEQ multiplex PCR; TCRdb keeps in-frame clones, though not all of them. The sample shows some 99,000 clones, roughly four fifths of them seen only once. Sequenced sample: PBMCs. The source is a female donor in good health and CMV-seronegative. Each CDR3 is given without its conserved first and last residue. Size is omitted from some rows. Given values are once, few, many or a class for expanded clones.

clone size: once; J gene: TRBJ2-2; V gene: TRBV6-5; CDR3 protein: ASFLLADTGELF
clone size: -; J gene: TRBJ2-5; V gene: TRBV25-1; CDR3 protein: ASSEERGRETQY
clone size: -; J gene: TRBJ2-7; V gene: TRBV7-9; CDR3 protein: SSSPSNRAYEQY
clone size: -; J gene: TRBJ2-1; V gene: TRBV6-4; CDR3 protein: ASSDVGGSYNEQF
clone size: -; J gene: TRBJ2-7; V gene: TRBV6-5; CDR3 protein: ASSYSRLDSED
clone size: -; J gene: TRBJ2-7; V gene: TRBV7-9; CDR3 protein: ASSLGSPGLSYEQY
clone size: -; J gene: TRBJ2-5; V gene: TRBV27; CDR3 protein: ASSYTRAAETQY
clone size: -; J gene: TRBJ2-1; V gene: TRBV9; CDR3 protein: ASSRGLAGVNEQF
clone size: -; J gene: TRBJ1-2; V gene: TRBV11-2; CDR3 protein: ASSRQGGYGYT
clone size: -; J gene: TRBJ2-2; V gene: TRBV7-8; CDR3 protein: ASSRRTGNTGELF
clone size: -; J gene: TRBJ2-1; V gene: TRBV6-6; CDR3 protein: ASSYPRTGSGSLQF
clone size: -; J gene: TRBJ2-7; V gene: TRBV6-5; CDR3 protein: ASKLAGGAEQY
clone size: -; J gene: TRBJ1-2; V gene: TRBV13; CDR3 protein: ASSLDLDSLGGYT
clone size: -; J gene: TRBJ1-2; V gene: TRBV6-5; CDR3 protein: ASSPPDRGYGYT
clone size: -; J gene: TRBJ1-2; V gene: TRBV18; CDR3 protein: ASSGLVLVDGYT
clone size: -; J gene: TRBJ2-2; V gene: TRBV5-6; CDR3 protein: ASTLGEGAPTGELF
clone size: -; J gene: TRBJ1-1; V gene: TRBV5-4; CDR3 protein: ASSSRQGMNTEAF
clone size: -; J gene: TRBJ2-7; V gene: TRBV6-5; CDR3 protein: ASSYDRQLSYEQY
clone size: -; J gene: TRBJ2-7; V gene: TRBV28; CDR3 protein: ASSLPISGRPSSYEQY
clone size: -; J gene: TRBJ2-1; V gene: TRBV27; CDR3 protein: ASSYQPGLNNEQF
clone size: -; J gene: TRBJ2-5; V gene: TRBV6-6; CDR3 protein: ASSYGPWETQY
clone size: -; J gene: -; V gene: TRBV18; CDR3 protein: ASSPRGAGPYEQY
clone size: -; J gene: TRBJ1-4; V gene: TRBV4-2; CDR3 protein: ASSQDERAGGEKLF
clone size: -; J gene: TRBJ1-3; V gene: TRBV6-6; CDR3 protein: ASSYSARISGNTIY
clone size: -; J gene: TRBJ1-6; V gene: TRBV5-1; CDR3 protein: ASSLGQNYNSPLH
clone size: -; J gene: TRBJ1-2; V gene: TRBV19; CDR3 protein: ASSKPGQGNSGYT
clone size: -; J gene: TRBJ2-7; V gene: TRBV7-2; CDR3 protein: ASSASGTSYEQY
clone size: once; J gene: TRBJ1-2; V gene: TRBV7-2; CDR3 protein: ASSPRVGQGAGYT
clone size: -; J gene: TRBJ2-7; V gene: TRBV28; CDR3 protein: ASSYSQGLGRLH
clone size: -; J gene: TRBJ1-4; V gene: TRBV5-1; CDR3 protein: ASSLTGGLTNEKLF
clone size: -; J gene: TRBJ1-1; V gene: TRBV5-1; CDR3 protein: ASSLTGKNTEAF
clone size: -; J gene: TRBJ1-3; V gene: TRBV7-8; CDR3 protein: ASSFGQSETIY
clone size: -; J gene: TRBJ1-2; V gene: TRBV28; CDR3 protein: ASSLNPTTVTGSKDYGYT
clone size: -; J gene: TRBJ1-4; V gene: TRBV5-4; CDR3 protein: ASSFQGGGEKLF
clone size: -; J gene: TRBJ2-5; V gene: TRBV4-1; CDR3 protein: ASSQVPGETQY
clone size: -; J gene: TRBJ2-7; V gene: TRBV28; CDR3 protein: ASSLGTAYEQY
clone size: few; J gene: TRBJ1-2; V gene: TRBV7-2; CDR3 protein: ASSSRLTEFNYGYT
clone size: -; J gene: TRBJ1-2; V gene: TRBV7-2; CDR3 protein: ASSLSGAINYGYT
clone size: -; J gene: TRBJ2-7; V gene: TRBV27; CDR3 protein: ASSARDHYEQY
clone size: few; J gene: TRBJ1-5; V gene: TRBV19; CDR3 protein: ASSMGTGVGQPQH
clone size: -; J gene: TRBJ2-7; V gene: TRBV15; CDR3 protein: ATSVLRFYEQY
clone size: -; J gene: TRBJ2-7; V gene: TRBV11-2; CDR3 protein: ASSSEGGIGSYEQY
clone size: few; J gene: TRBJ2-1; V gene: TRBV28; CDR3 protein: ASRTGGYNEQF
clone size: -; J gene: TRBJ2-4; V gene: TRBV11-1; CDR3 protein: ASSLGAGLQY
clone size: once; J gene: TRBJ2-5; V gene: TRBV29-1; CDR3 protein: SAGRGLQETQY
clone size: -; J gene: TRBJ2-1; V gene: TRBV7-2; CDR3 protein: ASSLVGRAGYNEQF
clone size: -; J gene: TRBJ1-2; V gene: TRBV6-1; CDR3 protein: ASSEALADYGYT
clone size: -; J gene: TRBJ1-1; V gene: TRBV30; CDR3 protein: AWATGTNEAF